A selection of T cell receptor beta chains follows, all from one sample in a study of T cells in Graves' hyperthyroidism and ophthalmopathy. One entry per CDR3 protein, called by TCRdb with MiXCR from the multiplex PCR reads. In the table there are about 260,000 distinct CDR3 sequences, approximately 20% of which are singletons. Sequencing used blood. The source is a man aged 25 to 40 with Graves' ophthalmopathy. Both conserved end residues are trimmed from each CDR3.

v_gene: TRBV12-3/TRBV12-4; CDR3aa: ASSFWGADGYT
v_gene: TRBV7-6; CDR3aa: ASSLGTYTRELF
v_gene: TRBV5-1; CDR3aa: ASSLFAGGPGNEQF
v_gene: TRBV11-2; CDR3aa: ASSASGRASGELF
v_gene: TRBV5-5; CDR3aa: ASSFVPVAPNEQF
v_gene: TRBV18; CDR3aa: ASSPARSTNEKLF
v_gene: TRBV24-1; CDR3aa: ATSEGYSSGANVLT
v_gene: TRBV7-9; CDR3aa: ASSLRSIPPYQETQY
v_gene: TRBV7-9; CDR3aa: ASSKTGTPSYEQY
v_gene: TRBV11-2; CDR3aa: ASRQLTTETQY
v_gene: TRBV12-3/TRBV12-4; CDR3aa: ASSLDIQETQY
v_gene: TRBV29-1; CDR3aa: SVEDRAGWTQY
v_gene: TRBV20-1; CDR3aa: SAGTSGSSTDTQY
v_gene: TRBV13; CDR3aa: ASRTSGSDTQY
v_gene: TRBV7-3; CDR3aa: ASSPGTGEMDTQY
v_gene: TRBV20-1; CDR3aa: SATLAGGGGVQETQY
v_gene: TRBV11-1; CDR3aa: ASSLVRWNEQF
v_gene: TRBV20-1; CDR3aa: SARNREANYGYT
v_gene: TRBV27; CDR3aa: ASSLSASGYTGELF
v_gene: TRBV7-3; CDR3aa: ASSLIAGSHTDTQY
v_gene: TRBV3-1; CDR3aa: ASSQMYEQF
v_gene: TRBV5-1; CDR3aa: ASSPLHKTSAYEQY
v_gene: TRBV7-8; CDR3aa: ASSSSGTTYEQY
v_gene: TRBV11-2; CDR3aa: ASSGPYEQY
v_gene: TRBV12-5; CDR3aa: ASGLGRNTDTQY
v_gene: TRBV3-1; CDR3aa: ASSLRAGSVGEQY
v_gene: TRBV10-3; CDR3aa: AINGPGNTEAF
v_gene: TRBV10-2; CDR3aa: ASKEGNTGELF
v_gene: TRBV7-3; CDR3aa: ASSPGLRYTGELF
v_gene: TRBV6-2/TRBV6-3; CDR3aa: ASNARATSTDTQY
v_gene: TRBV4-1; CDR3aa: ASSQGVTTEQY
v_gene: TRBV2; CDR3aa: ASWDFEYEQY
v_gene: TRBV12-3/TRBV12-4; CDR3aa: ASSLEAGTDRLYEQY
v_gene: TRBV27; CDR3aa: ASSLLVPSGNEQF
v_gene: TRBV12-3/TRBV12-4; CDR3aa: ASSLGGQRQPQH
v_gene: TRBV27; CDR3aa: ASRTGLAFNYEQY
v_gene: TRBV29-1; CDR3aa: SVEMDRRVTEAF
v_gene: TRBV2; CDR3aa: ASGVGGSWTEAF
v_gene: TRBV28; CDR3aa: ASRGGLAGYNEQF
v_gene: TRBV7-9; CDR3aa: ASSLDRERRNEQF
v_gene: TRBV2; CDR3aa: ASTTLETIDNEQF
v_gene: TRBV5-5; CDR3aa: ASRGKFYVNQH
v_gene: TRBV6-1; CDR3aa: ASAPGIQRDGY
v_gene: TRBV7-9; CDR3aa: ASSSTQGGYT
v_gene: TRBV3-1; CDR3aa: ASSQGVGREGTEAF
v_gene: TRBV12-3/TRBV12-4; CDR3aa: ASRKDRIAGYT
v_gene: TRBV6-1; CDR3aa: ALSRGMNTEAF
v_gene: TRBV27; CDR3aa: ASSPDPFMGYGYT
v_gene: TRBV6-2/TRBV6-3; CDR3aa: ASSLFAGGETQY
v_gene: TRBV20-1; CDR3aa: SAEQGWYGYT
v_gene: TRBV2; CDR3aa: ARDGGEAF
v_gene: TRBV7-6; CDR3aa: ASSLVAGDPHEQY
v_gene: TRBV28; CDR3aa: ASSSRNYGYT
v_gene: TRBV20-1; CDR3aa: SARSGGTPTSGRVSDEQF